This TCR beta chain derives from a study of beta chain features in type 1 diabetes. One heparinised draw of blood, averaging roughly 110 mL, came from each donor. V lost 3 bases and J lost 10; bases outside the gene matches: 6. The germline gives CDR1 KGHSH, CDR2 LQKENI. The CDR3 is made up of 13 amino acids. General observations from the study: Compared to healthy donors, patients appeared to have naive, central memory and Treg TCRB repertoires that were more alike. Patients with Type 1 diabetes showed moderately but significantly shorter TCRB CDR3s in all four CD4+ subsets.

Concerning this clone: Its specificity is not known.

The investigators reverse transcribed all of the isolated RNA, so they sequenced expressed TCRB transcripts. About 3.5 million reads per sample on average were obtained from naive, central memory and regulatory T cell samples. Some clones are missing from TCRdb's copy, which holds only in-frame ones; the method was immunoSEQ multiplex PCR. The sample holds a few hundred thousand clones, about 10% seen once. The sample taken for sequencing was naive CD4+ T cells from blood. The rearrangement joins TRBV18 to TRBJ1-5; 7 bases fit TRBD1. This sequence originates from a woman under 40 in good health. DNA for the CDR3: TGTGCCAGCTCACCCCCAGGGGGTGAACCCCAGCATTTT. This codes for CASSPPGGEPQHF.